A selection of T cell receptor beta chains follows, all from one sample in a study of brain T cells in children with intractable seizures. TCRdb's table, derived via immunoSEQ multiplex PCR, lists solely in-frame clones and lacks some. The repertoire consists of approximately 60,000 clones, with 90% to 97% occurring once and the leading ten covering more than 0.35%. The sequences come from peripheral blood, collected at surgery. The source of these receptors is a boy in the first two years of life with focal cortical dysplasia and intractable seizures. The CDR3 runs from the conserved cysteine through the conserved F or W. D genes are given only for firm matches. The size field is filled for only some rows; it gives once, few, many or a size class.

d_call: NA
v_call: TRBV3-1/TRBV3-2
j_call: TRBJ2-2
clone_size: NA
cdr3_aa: CASSQEPTSRPGELFF
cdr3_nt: TGTGCCAGCAGCCAAGAGCCGACCTCTCGACCCGGGGAGCTGTTTTTT

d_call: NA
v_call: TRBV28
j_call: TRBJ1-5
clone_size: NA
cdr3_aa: CASSLGFRTVYQPQHF
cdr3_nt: TGTGCCAGCAGTTTGGGGTTCCGGACCGTGTATCAGCCCCAGCATTTT

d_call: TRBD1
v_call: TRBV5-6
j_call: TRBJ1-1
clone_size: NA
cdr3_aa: CASSWEDRLGEAFF
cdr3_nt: TGTGCCAGCAGCTGGGAGGACAGGCTAGGAGAAGCTTTCTTT

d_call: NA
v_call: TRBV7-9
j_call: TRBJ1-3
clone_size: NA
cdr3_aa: CASSLAGPGNTIYF
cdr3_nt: TGTGCCAGCAGCTTGGCAGGGCCTGGAAACACCATATATTTT

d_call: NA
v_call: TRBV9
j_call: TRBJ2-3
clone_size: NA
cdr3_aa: CASGLMGTDTQYF
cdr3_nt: TGTGCCAGCGGATTAATGGGCACAGATACGCAGTATTTT

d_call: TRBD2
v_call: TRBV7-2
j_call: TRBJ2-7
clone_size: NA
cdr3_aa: CASSPSGGYNEQYF
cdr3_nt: TGTGCCAGCAGCCCTAGCGGGGGTTATAACGAGCAGTACTTC

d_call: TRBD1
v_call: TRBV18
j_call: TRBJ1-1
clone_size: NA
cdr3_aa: CASSPWVPGQGNTEAFF
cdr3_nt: TGTGCCAGCTCACCTTGGGTCCCTGGACAGGGGAACACTGAAGCTTTCTTT

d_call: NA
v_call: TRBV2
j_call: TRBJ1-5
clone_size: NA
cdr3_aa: CASSDITGLPQHF
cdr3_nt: TGTGCCAGCAGTGATATCACAGGGCTGCCCCAGCATTTT

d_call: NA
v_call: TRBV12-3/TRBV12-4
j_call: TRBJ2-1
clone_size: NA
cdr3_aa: CASRLTDNEQFF
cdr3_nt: TGTGCCAGCAGATTGACAGACAATGAGCAGTTCTTC

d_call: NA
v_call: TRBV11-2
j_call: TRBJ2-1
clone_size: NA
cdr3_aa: CASSFSGATGNEQFF
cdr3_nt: TGTGCCAGCAGCTTTTCGGGGGCTACCGGGAATGAGCAGTTCTTC

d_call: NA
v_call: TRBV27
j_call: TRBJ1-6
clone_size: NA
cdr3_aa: CASSLGGALYNSPLHF
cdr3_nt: TGTGCCAGCAGTTTGGGAGGGGCTCTGTATAATTCACCCCTCCACTTT

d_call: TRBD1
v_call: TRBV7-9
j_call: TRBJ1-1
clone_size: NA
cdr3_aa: CASSSGTGNTEAFF
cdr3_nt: TGTGCCAGCAGCTCCGGGACAGGGAACACTGAAGCTTTCTTT

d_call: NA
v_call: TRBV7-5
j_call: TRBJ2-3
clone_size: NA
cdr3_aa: CVRSPRLAGGPATDTQYF
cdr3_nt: TGTGTCAGAAGCCCCCGACTAGCGGGAGGGCCGGCCACAGATACGCAGTATTTT

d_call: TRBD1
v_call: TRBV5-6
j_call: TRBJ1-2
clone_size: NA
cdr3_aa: CASSSGTAVYGYTF
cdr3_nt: TGTGCCAGCAGTTCCGGGACAGCCGTCTATGGCTACACCTTC

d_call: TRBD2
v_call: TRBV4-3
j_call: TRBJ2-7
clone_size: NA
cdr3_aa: CASSQGSLAGVGEQYF
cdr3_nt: TGCGCCAGCAGCCAAGGCTCCCTAGCGGGAGTAGGGGAGCAGTACTTC

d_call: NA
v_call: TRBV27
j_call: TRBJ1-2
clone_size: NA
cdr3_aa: CASSLKTGYGYTF
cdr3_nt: TGTGCCAGCAGTTTAAAGACAGGATATGGCTACACCTTC

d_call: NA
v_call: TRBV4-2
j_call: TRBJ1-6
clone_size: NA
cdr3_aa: CASSRVVGNSPLHF
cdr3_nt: TGTGCCAGCAGCCGCGTGGTGGGTAATTCACCCCTCCACTTT

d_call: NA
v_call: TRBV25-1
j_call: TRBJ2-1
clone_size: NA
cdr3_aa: CASSPGGVYNEQFF
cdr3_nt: TGTGCCAGCTCCCCGGGCGGGGTATACAATGAGCAGTTCTTC

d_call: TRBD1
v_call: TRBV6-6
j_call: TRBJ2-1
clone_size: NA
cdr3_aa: CASSRIWGQGGFYNEQFF
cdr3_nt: TGTGCCAGCAGCCGAATATGGGGACAGGGGGGCTTCTACAATGAGCAGTTCTTC

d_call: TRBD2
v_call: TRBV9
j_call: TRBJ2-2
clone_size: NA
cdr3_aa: CASSVASGNPPGELFF
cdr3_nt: TGTGCCAGCAGCGTAGCTAGCGGGAACCCCCCCGGGGAGCTGTTTTTT

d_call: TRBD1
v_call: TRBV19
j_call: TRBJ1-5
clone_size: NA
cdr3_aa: CASSIRTGSNQPQHF
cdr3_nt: TGTGCCAGTAGTATAAGGACAGGGAGCAATCAGCCCCAGCATTTT

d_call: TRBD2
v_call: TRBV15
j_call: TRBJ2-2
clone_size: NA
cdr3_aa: CATSRGVGRGTGELFF
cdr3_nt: TGTGCCACCAGCAGAGGAGTAGGGAGGGGCACCGGGGAGCTGTTTTTT

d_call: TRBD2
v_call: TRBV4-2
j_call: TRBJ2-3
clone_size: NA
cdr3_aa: CASSHWTSGGATDTQYF
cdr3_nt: TGTGCCAGCAGCCATTGGACTAGCGGGGGGGCGACAGATACGCAGTATTTT

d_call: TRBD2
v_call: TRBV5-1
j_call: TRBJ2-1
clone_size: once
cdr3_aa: CASSLVLAGATSDEQFF
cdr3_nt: TGCGCCAGCAGCTTGGTCCTAGCGGGGGCAACTTCGGATGAGCAGTTCTTC

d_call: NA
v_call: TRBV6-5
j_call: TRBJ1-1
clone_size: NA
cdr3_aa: CASERRGGAEAFF
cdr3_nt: TGTGCCAGCGAAAGGAGGGGCGGCGCTGAAGCTTTCTTT

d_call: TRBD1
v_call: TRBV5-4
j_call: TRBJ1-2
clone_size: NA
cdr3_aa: CASSLVHSAGGGGYTF
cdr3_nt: TGTGCCAGCAGCTTGGTCCATAGTGCAGGGGGCGGAGGCTACACCTTC

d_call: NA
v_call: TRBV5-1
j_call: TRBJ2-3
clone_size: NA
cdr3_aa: CASSLGGKRVLSTDTQYF
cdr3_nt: TGCGCCAGCAGCTTGGGAGGCAAGCGGGTGCTTAGCACAGATACGCAGTATTTT

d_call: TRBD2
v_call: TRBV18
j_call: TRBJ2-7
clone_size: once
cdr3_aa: CASSLGTSGGRYEQYF
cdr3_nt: TGTGCCAGCTCACTGGGGACTAGCGGGGGCCGATACGAGCAGTACTTC

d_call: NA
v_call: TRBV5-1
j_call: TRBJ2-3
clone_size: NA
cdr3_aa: CASSLSGRDTQYF
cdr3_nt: TGCGCCAGCAGCTTGAGCGGTCGGGATACGCAGTATTTT

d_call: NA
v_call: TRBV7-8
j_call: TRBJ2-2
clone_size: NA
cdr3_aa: CASSLVGETSRVTGELFF
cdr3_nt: TGTGCCAGCAGCTTAGTGGGGGAGACCTCCCGGGTCACCGGGGAGCTGTTTTTT

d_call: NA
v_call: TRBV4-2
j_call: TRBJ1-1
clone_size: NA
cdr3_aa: CASSQDPGQANTEAFF
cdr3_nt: TGTGCCAGCAGCCAAGATCCGGGACAAGCGAACACTGAAGCTTTCTTT

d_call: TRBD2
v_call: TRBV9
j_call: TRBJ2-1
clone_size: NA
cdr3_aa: CASSVGQAGGAPHNEQFF
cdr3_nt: TGTGCCAGCAGCGTAGGACAAGCGGGAGGGGCCCCCCACAATGAGCAGTTCTTC

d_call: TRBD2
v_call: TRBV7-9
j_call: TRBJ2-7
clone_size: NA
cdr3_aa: CASSLFPSGRTEQYF
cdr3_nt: TGTGCCAGCAGCTTATTTCCTAGCGGGAGAACCGAGCAGTACTTC

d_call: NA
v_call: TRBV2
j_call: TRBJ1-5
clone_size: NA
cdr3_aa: CASTWDLGDQPQHF
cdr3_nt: TGTGCCAGCACTTGGGACCTCGGGGATCAGCCCCAGCATTTT

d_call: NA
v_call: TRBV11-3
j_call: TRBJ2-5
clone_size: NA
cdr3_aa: CASSLRGQTQETQYF
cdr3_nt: TGTGCCAGCAGCTTACGTGGACAGACCCAAGAGACCCAGTACTTC

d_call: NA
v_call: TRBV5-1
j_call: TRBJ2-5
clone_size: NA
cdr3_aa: CASSRQRQETQYF
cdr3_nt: TGCGCCAGCAGCCGACAGAGACAAGAGACCCAGTACTTC